The 15 T cell receptor beta chains below come from one sample, sequenced in a study of shared clonotypes between healthy human individuals. Sequenced by immunoSEQ multiplex PCR; TCRdb stores in-frame clones only, minus some. The sample lists 850,000 to 1,100,000 clones, roughly 80% seen once, with 0.7% to 0.95% in the top ten. Sequenced material: memory CD4+ T cells from PBMCs. Stated subset: CD45RA-negative fraction. Receptor source: a young man in good health. Some clones in this sample may be carry-over from other donors' samples.

For the CDR3, the DNA is TGTGCCAGCAGCTTAGTTAGGGGAGGCTCTGGAAACACCATATATTTT. It translates to CASSLVRGGSGNTIYF. The V call is TRBV7-8, the J call TRBJ1-3, with D possibly matching TRBD1 (5 bases). Per germline, CDR1 SGHVS and CDR2 FQNEAQ. V lost 1 base and J 0 bases, leaving 10 bases between the germline ends. The CDR3 has 16 residues.

This chain connects TRBV11-3 to TRBJ2-1, with a possible D match to TRBD1 (5 bases). CDR1 is SGHNT and CDR2 is YENEEA in the germline V gene. This CDR3 has 11 residues. The V end was cut by 3 bases, the J end by 9 bases, with 6 bases between. The CDR3 DNA reads TGTGCCAGCAGCTTCACAGGTGAGCAGTTCTTC. Translation: CASSFTGEQFF.

As DNA, the CDR3 is TGTGCCAGCAGTTATCAGCGGGAGGAGACCCAGTACTTC. Translating gives CASSYQREETQYF. This sequence joins TRBV6-5 and TRBJ2-5; 8 bases are shared with TRBD2. With V trimmed by 3 bases and J by 5 bases, 2 bases remained unmatched. The CDR3 is 13 residues long. CDR1 and CDR2 from the germline V gene are MNHEY and SVGAGI.

The V and J genes are TRBV5-1 and TRBJ2-1; maybe TRBD1 (5 bases). The germline CDR1 and CDR2 sequences are SGHRS and YFSETQ. V gave up 0 bases and J gave up 10 bases, with 8 bases separating them. This CDR3 has 12 residues. The CDR3 here is CASSLGGDEQFF. The CDR3 DNA sequence: TGCGCCAGCAGCTTGGGGGGCGACGAGCAGTTCTTC.

This chain connects TRBV19 to TRBJ2-7; TRBD1 aligns across 11 bases. Losses at the gene ends were 4 bases for V and 7 bases for J; bases not matched to a gene: 9. The V gene's germline CDR1 is LNHDA and CDR2 SQIVND (reference sequence). The CDR3 covers 15 residues. The CDR3 here is CASSSPGQGVGEQYF. The CDR3 DNA reads as TGTGCCAGTAGTAGCCCGGGACAGGGGGTAGGAGAGCAGTACTTC.

V is TRBV18 and J is TRBJ2-7; D gene uncertain. The CDR3 extends over 14 amino acids. The germline gives CDR1 KGHSH, CDR2 LQKENI. V was shortened by 0 bases and J by 3 bases, with 9 bases between the two germline ends. Here the CDR3 DNA reads TGTGCCAGCTCACCACCTTACGATCTCTACGAGCAGTACTTC. Its protein is CASSPPYDLYEQYF.

This clone has just one count. This chain links TRBV7-2 with TRBJ1-2; the D gene is possibly TRBD1 (6 bases). Trimming left V 4 bases short and J 3 bases short, with 15 bases between. Germline loops: CDR1 SGHTA, CDR2 FQGNSA. This CDR3 has 15 amino acids. CDR3 in DNA: TGTGCCAGCAGCTCGGCCGACAGGATTGACTATGGCTACACCTTC. Translated, it gives CASSSADRIDYGYTF.

The genes are TRBV5-1 and TRBJ2-5; 14 nucleotides line up with TRBD2. V shed 5 bases, J shed 5 bases, and the junction held 5 bases outside the gene matches. The CDR3 sequence is 15 residues long. Germline V lookup: CDR1 SGHRS, CDR2 YFSETQ. CDR3 residues: CASRRWTSGRETQYF. The CDR3 coding sequence is TGCGCCAGCAGGAGGTGGACTAGCGGGAGGGAGACCCAGTACTTC.

About this clone: This same CDR3 is encoded by further DNA sequences in the sample. V is TRBV5-1 and J is TRBJ2-5, with 7 bases matching TRBD2. Trimming cost V 0 bases and J 5 bases; bases outside gene matches: 4. The CDR3 consists of 14 residues. Germline values: CDR1 SGHRS, CDR2 YFSETQ. CDR3: CASSLGQGGETQYF. CDR3 nucleotide sequence: TGCGCCAGCAGCTTGGGGCAGGGAGGGGAGACCCAGTACTTC.

The genes are TRBV5-5 and TRBJ2-7, with 9 bases identical to TRBD1. The CDR3 contains 15 residues. The germline gives CDR1 SGHKS, CDR2 YYEKEE (reference sequence). V lost 3 bases, J lost 3 bases, and 7 bases stayed unmatched. CDR3 in amino acids: CASSWTGTGFYEQYF. DNA of the CDR3: TGTGCCAGCAGCTGGACCGGGACAGGGTTCTACGAGCAGTACTTC.

This chain uses TRBV5-1 with TRBJ2-1; TRBD2 agrees at 11 bases. From germline, CDR1 is SGHRS and CDR2 YFSETQ. J lost 6 bases, V lost 4 bases, and 12 bases had no gene match. The CDR3 extends over 17 amino acids. CDR3 sequence: CASSARGTSGNFNEQFF. DNA of the CDR3: TGCGCCAGCAGCGCAAGGGGGACTAGCGGAAATTTCAATGAGCAGTTCTTC.

The V and J genes are TRBV28 and TRBJ2-7; D may be TRBD1 or TRBD2 (5 bases each). The germline CDR1 and CDR2 sequences are MDHEN and SYDVKM. The germline V and J ends were trimmed by 8 bases and 2 bases, with 13 bases remaining between them. This CDR3 has 13 amino acids. The CDR3: CASLGDYPYEQYF. DNA of the CDR3: TGTGCCAGCCTGGGGGATTACCCCTACGAGCAGTACTTC.

Concerning this clone itself: Other DNA sequences of this sample code for an identical CDR3. The chain carries TRBV27 and TRBJ1-2; D gene ambiguous. Trimming removed 3 bases from V and 0 bases from J, with 5 bases in between. Germline V gene sequence: CDR1 MNHEY, CDR2 SMNVEV (reference sequence). The CDR3 runs 13 residues. The CDR3 sequence: CASSFRANYGYTF. The CDR3 region has the DNA TGTGCCAGCAGTTTTCGCGCTAACTATGGCTACACCTTC.

The V and J genes are TRBV4-3 and TRBJ2-2, with D uncertain. Trimming stripped 1 base from V and 7 bases from J, with 4 bases between. Germline CDR1 LGHNA, CDR2 YSLEER. The CDR3 has 12 amino acids. In DNA, the CDR3 is TGCGCCAGCAGCCAAGTGGTCGGGGAGCTGTTTTTT. Translated, it gives CASSQVVGELFF.

The chain couples TRBV6-6 to TRBJ2-7, with D perhaps TRBD2 (6 bases). V lost 4 bases to trimming and J lost 7 bases, with 23 bases between them. Germline lookup yields CDR1 MNHNY and CDR2 SVGAGI (reference sequence). CDR3 size: 16 residues. The CDR3 sequence is CASSLQSLDYDREQYF. CDR3 bases: TGTGCCAGCAGTTTGCAATCGTTGGACTATGATCGGGAGCAGTACTTC.